Each of the 24 T cell receptor beta chains below was sequenced from the same sample in a study of cytomegalovirus exposure and HLA in healthy donors. PCR employed 60 Vbeta and 13 Jbeta primers. TCRdb's copy holds only in-frame clones and misses some; the assay was immunoSEQ multiplex PCR. The sample carries 150,000 to 200,000 clones, roughly 77% recorded once. Material: PBMCs. The receptors here all came from a woman between 45 and 65 years old in good health and CMV-seronegative.

This clone was found many times. The J gene is TRBJ1-1, the V gene TRBV5-1; TRBD1 agrees at 8 bases. Per the germline V gene, CDR1 is SGHRS and CDR2 is YFSETQ. The CDR3 totals 17 residues. J was trimmed by 0 bases and V by 2 bases; bases with no gene match: 9. CDR3 DNA: TGCGCCAGCAGCTTCCTCGGGACAGGCCATCTGAACACTGAAGCTTTCTTT. This gives the protein CASSFLGTGHLNTEAFF.

This clone showed up just a few times. The chain is built from TRBV7-2 and TRBJ2-7; 8 positions agree with TRBD1. CDR3 size: 18 residues. The V gene end was trimmed by 6 bases and the J gene end by 2 bases; junction bases not matched to a gene: 18. Germline CDR1 reads SGHTA; CDR2 reads FQGNSA. CDR3 bases: TGTGCCAGCAGTTCCGGGACAGGTTTTGTGGGACAGACCTACGAGCAGTACTTC. It translates to CASSSGTGFVGQTYEQYF.

The chain couples TRBV7-2 to TRBJ2-1; 9 bases agree with TRBD1. CDR3 length: 15 residues. Trimming at V came to 2 bases and at J to 6 bases, leaving 5 bases not matched to a gene. Germline-derived CDR1 and CDR2 are SGHTA and FQGNSA. The CDR3 DNA reads as TGTGCCAGCAGCTTATCCGGGACAGGGTCCAATGAGCAGTTCTTC. It yields the protein CASSLSGTGSNEQFF.

This rearrangement joins TRBV2 to TRBJ2-7, with D perhaps TRBD2 (7 bases). V was shortened by 7 bases and J by 2 bases, with 15 bases between the two germline ends. The CDR3 runs 14 residues. Per germline, CDR1 SNHLY and CDR2 FYNNEI. CDR3 DNA: TGTGCCAGCATGAGGGGGGGGGCGACCTACGAGCAGTACTTC. As protein: CASMRGGATYEQYF.

This clone has only a few counts. The chain couples TRBV5-1 to TRBJ1-6; D remains ambiguous. V was pared by 0 bases and J by 0 bases, with 7 bases between. From germline, CDR1 is SGHRS and CDR2 YFSETQ. This CDR3 has 16 residues. The CDR3 here is CASSLDSSSYNSPLHF. The CDR3 nucleotides are TGCGCCAGCAGCTTGGACAGCAGCTCCTATAATTCACCCCTCCACTTT.

This clone appeared once. This chain joins TRBV27 and TRBJ2-1; possible D gene TRBD2, 5 bases. The V gene's germline CDR1 is MNHEY and CDR2 SMNVEV (reference sequence). This CDR3 is built from 18 residues. Trimming cost V 6 bases and J 5 bases, with 26 bases left between them. The CDR3 region is CASSPGILVLSRNNEQFF. In DNA form, the CDR3 reads TGTGCCAGCAGCCCCGGGATCCTTGTTTTGAGTCGAAACAATGAGCAGTTCTTC.

V usage is TRBV11-1 and J usage is TRBJ2-1; D possibly corresponds to TRBD2 (6 bases). With 3 bases removed from V and 9 bases from J, the gap between germline ends came to 9 bases. This CDR3 has 12 residues. Germline CDR1 SGHAT, CDR2 FQDESV (reference sequence). CDR3 residues: CASSFQAGEQFF. Written as DNA, the CDR3 is TGTGCCAGCAGCTTCCAAGCGGGTGAGCAGTTCTTC.

V gene TRBV5-4 combines with J gene TRBJ2-7; TRBD2 matches 8 bases. The germline CDR1 and CDR2 sequences are SGHNT and YYREEE (reference sequence). The length of the CDR3 is 15 residues. The junction had 3 bases not matched to a gene; V was cut back by 0 bases and J by 1 base. The chain's CDR3 is CASSLAGGASYEQYF. CDR3 bases: TGTGCCAGCAGCTTGGCGGGGGGGGCATCCTACGAGCAGTACTTC.

The chain links TRBV7-2 to TRBJ2-1; no clear D. Trimming pared 3 bases from V and 3 bases from J, leaving 12 bases between. The CDR3 covers 15 residues. Germline CDR1 SGHTA, CDR2 FQGNSA. CDR3 loop: CASSLWARDYNEQFF. CDR3 sequence (DNA): TGTGCCAGCAGCTTGTGGGCCAGAGACTACAATGAGCAGTTCTTC.

This chain links TRBV14 with TRBJ1-4, with 8 positions matching TRBD1. Germline assignment: CDR1 SGHDN and CDR2 FVKESK. The CDR3 runs to 17 residues. V lost 3 bases, J lost 7 bases, and 13 bases stayed unmatched. As DNA, the CDR3 is TGTGCCAGCAGCCACTGGGACAGGCCAAGTCAAGGTGAAAAACTGTTTTTT. Residues: CASSHWDRPSQGEKLFF.

The chain joins TRBV5-1 to TRBJ2-5; 8 bases are a match to TRBD1. Matching the DNA end better, TRBJ2-7 makes the J call doubtful. There are 14 residues in the CDR3. CDR1 and CDR2 from the germline V gene are SGHRS and YFSETQ. CDR3 DNA: TGCGCCAGCAGCTCGCGTAGGACAGGGAGCGAGCAGTACTTC. Protein sequence: CASSSRRTGSEQYF.

The chain joins TRBV6-5 to TRBJ1-1; TRBD1 might be the D (5 bases). V was clipped by 7 bases and J by 2 bases, with 17 bases between them. The length of the CDR3 is 15 residues. Germline V gene lookup returns CDR1 MNHEY and CDR2 SVGAGI. This CDR3 reads CASINVGGSNTEAFF. Here the CDR3 DNA reads TGTGCCAGCATCAACGTCGGGGGGTCCAACACTGAAGCTTTCTTT.

CDR3 amino acids: CASPPSGSTGLGETQYF. The DNA for the CDR3 is TGTGCCAGCCCCCCTAGCGGGAGTACGGGCCTCGGGGAGACCCAGTACTTC. The V and J genes are TRBV7-9 and TRBJ2-5; 10 bases are shared with TRBD2. V shed 8 bases, J shed 5 bases, and the junction held 17 bases outside the gene matches. The CDR3 runs to 17 residues. Germline CDR1 and CDR2: SEHNR and FQNEAQ (reference sequence). Supplemented by reference TRBV7-9 and TRBJ2-5, the full variable domain reads DTGVSQNPRHKITKRGQNVTFRCDPISEHNRLYWYRQTLGQGPEFLTYFQNEAQLEKSRLLSDRFSAERPKGSFSTLEIQRTEQGDSAMYLCASPPSGSTGLGETQYFGPGTRLLVL.

This chain joins TRBV7-2 and TRBJ2-1; unclear D gene. CDR3 length equals 12 residues. CDR1 is SGHTA and CDR2 is FQGNSA in the germline V gene. The V gene lost 1 base and the J gene lost 7 bases, with 5 bases spanning the gap. The CDR3 protein is CASSLVSNEQFF. CDR3 sequence (DNA): TGTGCCAGCAGCTTAGTGTCAAATGAGCAGTTCTTC.

The CDR3 region has the DNA TGTGCCAGCGGCGGGCCTCTTTCCTACAATGAGCAGTTCTTC. Its protein product is CASGGPLSYNEQFF. This chain uses TRBV7-8 with TRBJ2-1; D perhaps matches TRBD2 (5 bases). V was cut by 8 bases and J by 1 base, with 12 bases left in between. Looked up from germline, CDR1 is SGHVS and CDR2 is FQNEAQ. The CDR3 runs 14 residues.

This clone has just a few counts. The chain combines TRBV14 with TRBJ2-7, with 8 bases fitting TRBD2. V dropped 6 bases and J dropped 4; count of bases not matched to a gene: 2. Germline V gene sequence: CDR1 SGHDN, CDR2 FVKESK. The CDR3 is 12 residues long. The CDR3 region has the DNA TGTGCCAGCAGTGGGACTAGGTACGAGCAGTACTTC. This translates into CASSGTRYEQYF.

The chain recombines TRBV28 with TRBJ1-2; 7 bases line up with TRBD1. Germline values: CDR1 MDHEN, CDR2 SYDVKM. The ends lost 3 bases at V and 8 bases at J; junction bases unmatched: 3. The CDR3 covers 12 residues. CDR3 nucleotides: TGTGCCAGCAGTTTGACAGGGACCGGCTACACCTTC. This encodes CASSLTGTGYTF.

The chain recombines TRBV4-1 with TRBJ1-4; 8 positions agree with TRBD1. The CDR3 has 15 amino acids. The ends lost 3 bases at V and 8 bases at J; junction bases unmatched: 8. CDR1 is MGHRA, CDR2 YSYEKL, per germline. CDR3 nucleotide sequence: TGCGCCAGCAGCCAGGTCGGACAGGGACTCGAAAAACTGTTTTTT. Its translation: CASSQVGQGLEKLFF.

V and J are TRBV6-5 and TRBJ1-1; D ambiguous. The length of the CDR3 is 13 residues. Deletions cut 5 bases from V and 1 base from J, with 8 bases between. Germline V gene sequence: CDR1 MNHEY, CDR2 SVGAGI. The CDR3 is CASSVNKNTEAFF. The CDR3 coding sequence is TGTGCCAGCAGTGTAAACAAGAACACTGAAGCTTTCTTT.

The chain is built from TRBV19 and TRBJ1-4; D not resolved. The CDR3 runs 16 residues. The V and J ends lost 9 bases and 0 bases respectively, with 17 bases between them. Germline CDR1 LNHDA, CDR2 SQIVND (reference sequence). Here the CDR3 reads CASRNDLPTTNEKLFF. In nucleotides, the CDR3 is TGTGCCAGCAGAAATGACTTACCTACAACTAATGAAAAACTGTTTTTT.

This clone was counted a single time. The rearrangement links TRBV11-1 to TRBJ2-7; 10 bases fit TRBD2. With 1 base clipped from V and 6 bases from J, the junction kept 6 bases outside the gene matches. CDR1 SGHAT and CDR2 FQDESV come from the germline V gene (reference sequence). The length of the CDR3 is 15 residues. The CDR3 DNA reads TGTGCCAGCAGCTTAGGTCCTAGCGGGAGCACCGAGCAGTACTTC. As protein: CASSLGPSGSTEQYF.

Only a few counts were recorded for this clone. The CDR3 reads CASRRSGGTYEQYF. The CDR3 DNA is TGTGCCAGCAGGCGCTCTGGGGGGACCTACGAGCAGTACTTC. The rearrangement uses TRBV28 and TRBJ2-7, with D perhaps TRBD2 (6 bases). The V and J ends lost 6 bases and 2 bases respectively, with 14 bases between them. Germline V lookup: CDR1 MDHEN, CDR2 SYDVKM. The CDR3 is made up of 14 amino acids. The complete variable domain, with remaining parts taken from reference TRBV28 and TRBJ2-7, reads DVKVTQSSRYLVKRTGEKVFLECVQDMDHENMFWYRQDPGLGLRLIYFSYDVKMKEKGDIPEGYSVSREKKERFSLILESASTNQTSMYLCASRRSGGTYEQYFGPGTRLTVT.

This clone came up a few times. The chain carries TRBV6-4 and TRBJ1-1; a possible D gene is TRBD1 (5 bases). Looked up from germline, CDR1 is MRHNA and CDR2 is SNTAGT. V was pared by 6 bases and J by 7 bases, with 21 bases between. The CDR3 extends over 15 amino acids. CDR3 protein: CASRPRSGFEGEAFF. DNA of the CDR3: TGTGCCAGCAGGCCCCGATCAGGGTTTGAAGGTGAAGCTTTCTTT.

The V gene is TRBV9, the J gene TRBJ1-5, with D tentatively TRBD1 (5 bases). V was trimmed by 1 base and J by 6 bases, leaving 14 bases between them. Germline values: CDR1 SGDLS, CDR2 YYNGEE. There are 15 residues in the CDR3. This CDR3 reads CASSVNGGKGQPQHF. The CDR3 nucleotides read TGTGCCAGCAGCGTAAACGGGGGAAAAGGTCAGCCCCAGCATTTT.